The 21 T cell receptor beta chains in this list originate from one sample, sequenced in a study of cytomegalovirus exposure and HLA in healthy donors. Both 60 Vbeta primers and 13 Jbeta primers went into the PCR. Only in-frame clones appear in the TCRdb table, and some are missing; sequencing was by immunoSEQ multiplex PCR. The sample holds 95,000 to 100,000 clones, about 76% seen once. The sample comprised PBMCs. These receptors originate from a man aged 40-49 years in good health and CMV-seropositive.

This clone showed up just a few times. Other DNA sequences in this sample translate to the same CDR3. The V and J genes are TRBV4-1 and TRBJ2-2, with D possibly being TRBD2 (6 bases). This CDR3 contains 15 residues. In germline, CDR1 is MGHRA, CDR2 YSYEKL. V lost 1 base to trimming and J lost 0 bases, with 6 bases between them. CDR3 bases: TGCGCCAGCAGCCAAGGACTAGCGAACACCGGGGAGCTGTTTTTT. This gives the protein CASSQGLANTGELFF.

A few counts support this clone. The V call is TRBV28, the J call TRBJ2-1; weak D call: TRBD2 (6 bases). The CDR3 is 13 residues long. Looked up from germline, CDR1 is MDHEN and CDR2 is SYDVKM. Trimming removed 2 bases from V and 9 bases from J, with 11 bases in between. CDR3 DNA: TGTGCCAGCAGTTTAGTTGGGGGAGGTGAGCAGTTCTTC. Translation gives CASSLVGGGEQFF.

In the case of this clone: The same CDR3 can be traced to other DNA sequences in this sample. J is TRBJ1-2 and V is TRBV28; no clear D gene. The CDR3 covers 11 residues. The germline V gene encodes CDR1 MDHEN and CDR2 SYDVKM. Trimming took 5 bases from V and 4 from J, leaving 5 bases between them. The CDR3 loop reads CASSLRYGYTF. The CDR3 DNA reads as TGTGCCAGCAGTCTTCGCTATGGCTACACCTTC.

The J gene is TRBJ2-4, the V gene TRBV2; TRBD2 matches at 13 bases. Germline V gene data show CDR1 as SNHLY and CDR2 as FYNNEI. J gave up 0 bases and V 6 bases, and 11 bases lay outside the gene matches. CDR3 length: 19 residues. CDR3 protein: CASRNKGTSGGVAKNIQYF. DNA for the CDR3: TGTGCCAGCAGGAATAAAGGAACTAGCGGGGGGGTAGCCAAAAACATTCAGTACTTC.

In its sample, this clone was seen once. DNA for the CDR3: TGTGCCAGCAGCCCCGCCCACGGACTAAGAACAGCAACTAATGAAAAACTGTTTTTT. Its translation: CASSPAHGLRTATNEKLFF. The J gene is TRBJ1-4, the V gene TRBV7-9; the D is unclear. The CDR3 has 19 residues. The ends were cut back, 5 bases at V and 0 bases at J, with 22 bases in the middle. CDR1 SEHNR and CDR2 FQNEAQ come from the germline V gene (reference sequence).

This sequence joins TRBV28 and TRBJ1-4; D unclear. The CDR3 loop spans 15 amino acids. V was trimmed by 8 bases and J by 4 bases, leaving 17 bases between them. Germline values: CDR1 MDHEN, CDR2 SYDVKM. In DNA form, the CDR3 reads TGTGCCAGCCTAAGTTACGGCGGACTTAATGAAAAACTGTTTTTT. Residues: CASLSYGGLNEKLFF.

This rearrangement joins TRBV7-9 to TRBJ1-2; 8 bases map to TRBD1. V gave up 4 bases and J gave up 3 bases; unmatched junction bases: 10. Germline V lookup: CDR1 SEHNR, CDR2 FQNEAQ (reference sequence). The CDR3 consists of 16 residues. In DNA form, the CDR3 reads TGTGCCAGCAGCTCGCCCGGGACAGGATCTGACTATGGCTACACCTTC. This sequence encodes CASSSPGTGSDYGYTF.

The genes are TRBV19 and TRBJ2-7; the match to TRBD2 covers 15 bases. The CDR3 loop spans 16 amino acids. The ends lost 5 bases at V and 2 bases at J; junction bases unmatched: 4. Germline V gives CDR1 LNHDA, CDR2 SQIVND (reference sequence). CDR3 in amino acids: CASSEGLAGGAYEQYF. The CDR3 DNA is TGTGCCAGTAGTGAAGGACTAGCGGGAGGGGCCTACGAGCAGTACTTC.

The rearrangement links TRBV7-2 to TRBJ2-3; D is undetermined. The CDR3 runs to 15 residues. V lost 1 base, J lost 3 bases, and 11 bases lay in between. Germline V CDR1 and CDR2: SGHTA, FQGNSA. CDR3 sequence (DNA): TGTGCCAGCAGCTTAGTTGGGCAGTGGACAGATACGCAGTATTTT. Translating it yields CASSLVGQWTDTQYF.

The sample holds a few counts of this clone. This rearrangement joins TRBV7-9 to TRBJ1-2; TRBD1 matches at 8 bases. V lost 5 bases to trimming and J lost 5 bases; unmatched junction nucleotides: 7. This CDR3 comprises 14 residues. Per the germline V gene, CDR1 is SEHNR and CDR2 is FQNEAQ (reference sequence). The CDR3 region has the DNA TGTGCCAGCAGCCACCCCCAGGGGGCGTATGGCTACACCTTC. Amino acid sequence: CASSHPQGAYGYTF. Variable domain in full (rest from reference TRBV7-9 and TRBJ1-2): DTGVSQNPRHKITKRGQNVTFRCDPISEHNRLYWYRQTLGQGPEFLTYFQNEAQLEKSRLLSDRFSAERPKGSFSTLEIQRTEQGDSAMYLCASSHPQGAYGYTFGSGTRLTVV.

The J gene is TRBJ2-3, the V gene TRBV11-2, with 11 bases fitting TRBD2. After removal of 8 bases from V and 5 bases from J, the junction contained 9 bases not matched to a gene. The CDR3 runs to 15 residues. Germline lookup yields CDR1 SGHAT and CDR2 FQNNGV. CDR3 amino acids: CASRSLAGVGDTQYF. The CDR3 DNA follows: TGTGCCAGCCGATCACTAGCGGGAGTGGGAGATACGCAGTATTTT.

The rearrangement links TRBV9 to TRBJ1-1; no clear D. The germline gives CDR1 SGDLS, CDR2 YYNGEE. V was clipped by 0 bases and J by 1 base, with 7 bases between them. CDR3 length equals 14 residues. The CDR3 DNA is TGTGCCAGCAGCGTAGCGGTCTCGAACACTGAAGCTTTCTTT. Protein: CASSVAVSNTEAFF.

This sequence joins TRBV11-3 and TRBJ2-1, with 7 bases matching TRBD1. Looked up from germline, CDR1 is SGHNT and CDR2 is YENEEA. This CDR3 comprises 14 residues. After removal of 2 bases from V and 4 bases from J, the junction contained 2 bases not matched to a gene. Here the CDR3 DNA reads TGTGCCAGCAGCTTAAGGGGACAGTACAATGAGCAGTTCTTC. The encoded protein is CASSLRGQYNEQFF. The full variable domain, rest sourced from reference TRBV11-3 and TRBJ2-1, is EAGVVQSPRYKIIEKKQPVAFWCNPISGHNTLYWYLQNLGQGPELLIRYENEEAVDDSQLPKDRFSAERLKGVDSTLKIQPAELGDSAVYLCASSLRGQYNEQFFGPGTRLTVL.

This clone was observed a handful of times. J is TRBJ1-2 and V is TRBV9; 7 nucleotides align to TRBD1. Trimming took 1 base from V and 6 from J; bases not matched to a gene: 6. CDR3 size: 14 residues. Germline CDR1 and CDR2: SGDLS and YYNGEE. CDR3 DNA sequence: TGTGCCAGCAGCGTACAGGGGGAGAACGATGGCTACACCTTC. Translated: CASSVQGENDGYTF. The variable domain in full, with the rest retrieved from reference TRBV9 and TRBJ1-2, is DSGVTQTPKHLITATGQRVTLRCSPRSGDLSVYWYQQSLDQGLQFLIQYYNGEERAKGNILERFSAQQFPDLHSELNLSSLELGDSALYFCASSVQGENDGYTFGSGTRLTVV.

The CDR3 DNA is TGTGCCAGCAAACCTGGGCAGATGACTGAAGCTTTCTTT. This translates into CASKPGQMTEAFF. The chain carries TRBV6-6 and TRBJ1-1; the D is unclear. Trimming pared 7 bases from V and 5 bases from J, leaving 14 bases between. The CDR3 runs 13 residues. CDR1 and CDR2 from the germline V gene are MNHNY and SVGAGI (reference sequence).

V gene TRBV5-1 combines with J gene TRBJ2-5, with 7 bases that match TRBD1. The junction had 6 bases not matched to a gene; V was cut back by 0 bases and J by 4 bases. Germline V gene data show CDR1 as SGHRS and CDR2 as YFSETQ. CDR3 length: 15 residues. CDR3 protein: CASSLGQGRGETQYF. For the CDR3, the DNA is TGCGCCAGCAGCTTGGGACAGGGAAGGGGAGAGACCCAGTACTTC.

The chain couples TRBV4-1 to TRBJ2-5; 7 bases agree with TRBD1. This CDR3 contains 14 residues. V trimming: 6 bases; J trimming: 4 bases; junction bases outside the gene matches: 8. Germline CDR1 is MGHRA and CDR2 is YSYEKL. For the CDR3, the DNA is TGCGCCAGCAGTCGACAGGGTAGCAGAGAGACCCAGTACTTC. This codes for CASSRQGSRETQYF.

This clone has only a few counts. Here the CDR3 DNA reads TGCGCCAGCAGTGAGGCCAGGGGTACAGATACGCAGTATTTT. This gives the protein CASSEARGTDTQYF. The V call is TRBV10-2, the J call TRBJ2-3; a possible D gene is TRBD1 (6 bases). The length of the CDR3 is 14 residues. The germline gives CDR1 WSHSY, CDR2 SAAADI. The V end was cut by 2 bases, the J end by 3 bases, with 9 bases between.

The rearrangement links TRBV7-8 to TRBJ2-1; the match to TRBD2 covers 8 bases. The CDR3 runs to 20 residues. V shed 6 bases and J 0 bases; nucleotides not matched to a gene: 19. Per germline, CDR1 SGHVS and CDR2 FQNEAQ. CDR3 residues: CASSTMSGGVLRSSYNEQFF. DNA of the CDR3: TGTGCCAGCAGTACTATGAGCGGGGGTGTCCTTAGGAGCTCCTACAATGAGCAGTTCTTC.

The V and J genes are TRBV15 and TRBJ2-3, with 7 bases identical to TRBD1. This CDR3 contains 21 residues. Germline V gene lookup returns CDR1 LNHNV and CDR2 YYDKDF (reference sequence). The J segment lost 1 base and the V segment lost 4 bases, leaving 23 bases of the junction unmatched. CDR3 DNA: TGTGCCACCAGCACCACCCTGTGGATAGCAAAGACAGGGATGGGCACAGATACGCAGTATTTT. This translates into CATSTTLWIAKTGMGTDTQYF.

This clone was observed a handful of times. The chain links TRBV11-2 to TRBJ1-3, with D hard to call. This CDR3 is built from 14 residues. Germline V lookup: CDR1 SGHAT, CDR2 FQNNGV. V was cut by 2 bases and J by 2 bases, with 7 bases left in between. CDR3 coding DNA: TGTGCCAGCAGCTTATCCGCAGCTGGAAACACCATATATTTT. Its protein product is CASSLSAAGNTIYF.